Below, 28 T cell receptor beta chains from the same sample are listed, as sequenced in a study of blood T cell repertoires in COVID-19. Clones were read by immunoSEQ multiplex PCR, and TCRdb kept only the in-frame ones, dropping some. The table shows approximately 170,000 clones, with more than 75% occurring only once. Sequenced: PBMCs or T cells enriched from blood (not recorded which). The source of these receptors is a man aged 40-49 years who had recovered from COVID-19.

The chain carries TRBV6-5 and TRBJ1-1, with D maybe TRBD1 (5 bases). Germline V gives CDR1 MNHEY, CDR2 SVGAGI. V lost 2 bases, J lost 1 base, and 11 bases lay in between. The CDR3 totals 15 residues. CDR3 sequence (DNA): TGTGCCAGCAGTTACAGACAGACAGCGAACACTGAAGCTTTCTTT. Translating gives CASSYRQTANTEAFF.

The chain links TRBV25-1 to TRBJ1-1, with 7 bases matching TRBD1. V shed 8 bases and J 0 bases; nucleotides not matched to a gene: 3. Germline V gene data show CDR1 as MGHDK and CDR2 as SYGVNS. The CDR3 extends over 13 amino acids. The CDR3 reads CASLGTVNTEAFF. CDR3 DNA: TGTGCCAGCCTTGGGACAGTGAACACTGAAGCTTTCTTT.

V is TRBV3-1 (or the pseudogene TRBV3-2) and J is TRBJ2-3, with 9 nucleotides matching TRBD2. The CDR3 runs 18 residues. With 0 bases clipped from V and 0 bases from J, the junction kept 7 bases outside the gene matches. The germline gives CDR1 LGHDT, CDR2 YNNKEL (reference sequence). CDR3 nucleotide sequence: TGTGCCAGCAGCCAAGATCCCCGACTAGCGGTTAGCACAGATACGCAGTATTTT. Its protein product is CASSQDPRLAVSTDTQYF.

The rearrangement links TRBV30 to TRBJ2-2; 14 positions match TRBD2. The V segment lost 3 bases and the J segment 0 bases; nucleotides outside the gene matches: 3. The CDR3 covers 17 residues. Germline V gives CDR1 GTSNPN, CDR2 SVGIG (reference sequence). The CDR3 coding sequence is TGTGCCTGGAGGGGACTAGCGGGGGTCTCGAACACCGGGGAGCTGTTTTTT. As protein: CAWRGLAGVSNTGELFF. The full variable domain, its missing parts supplied by reference TRBV30 and TRBJ2-2, is SQTIHQWPATLVQPVGSPLSLECTVEGTSNPNLYWYRQAAGRGLQLLFYSVGIGQISSEVPQNLSASRPQDRQFILSSKKLLLSDSGFYLCAWRGLAGVSNTGELFFGEGSRLTVL.

The rearrangement joins TRBV24-1 to TRBJ2-1, with TRBD1 matching over 10 bases. This CDR3 contains 15 residues. The V gene end was trimmed by 7 bases and the J gene end by 9 bases; junction bases not matched to a gene: 11. Germline-derived CDR1 and CDR2 are KGHDR and SFDVKD. The CDR3 DNA follows: TGTGCCACCAGAGAGACAGGGGGCGCAGAGAGTGAGCAGTTCTTC. Protein product: CATRETGGAESEQFF.

J is TRBJ2-1 and V is TRBV5-1, with 7 bases lining up with TRBD1. V shed 3 bases, J shed 0 bases, and the junction held 3 bases outside the gene matches. The germline V gene has CDR1 SGHRS and CDR2 YFSETQ. This CDR3 is built from 15 residues. The DNA of the CDR3 is TGCGCCAGCAGCTACAGGGACAGCTCCTACAATGAGCAGTTCTTC. It codes for CASSYRDSSYNEQFF.

The chain joins TRBV6-1 to TRBJ2-1; TRBD1 aligns across 10 bases. The CDR3 consists of 15 residues. V shed 3 bases, J shed 7 bases, and the junction held 6 bases outside the gene matches. Germline CDR1 is MNHNS and CDR2 is SASEGT. CDR3 amino acids: CASSELDRGRNEQFF. The CDR3 DNA sequence: TGTGCCAGCAGTGAGCTTGACAGGGGGCGGAATGAGCAGTTCTTC.

This chain links TRBV5-4 with TRBJ1-1, with a tentative D call TRBD1 (5 bases). V gave up 3 bases and J gave up 3 bases, with 15 bases separating them. Germline V lookup: CDR1 SGHNT, CDR2 YYREEE (reference sequence). The CDR3 runs 15 residues. The CDR3 reads CASSSPQGFDTEAFF. The CDR3 DNA reads as TGTGCCAGCAGCTCCCCTCAGGGTTTCGACACTGAAGCTTTCTTT.

The chain employs TRBV29-1 and TRBJ1-1; 8 nucleotides agree with TRBD1. The germline V gene encodes CDR1 SQVTM and CDR2 ANQGSEA. Unmatched junction bases numbered 12, after V lost 3 bases and J lost 6 bases. The CDR3 is 15 residues long. CDR3 sequence reads: CSVEGKGQGVPEAFF. For the CDR3, the DNA is TGCAGCGTTGAGGGAAAAGGACAGGGAGTCCCTGAAGCTTTCTTT. Full variable domain (outside the CDR3, taken from reference TRBV29-1 and TRBJ1-1): SAVISQKPSRDICQRGTSLTIQCQVDSQVTMMFWYRQQPGQSLTLIATANQGSEATYESGFVIDKFPISRPNLTFSTLTVSNMSPEDSSIYLCSVEGKGQGVPEAFFGQGTRLTVV.

The chain is built from TRBV3-1 (or the pseudogene TRBV3-2) and TRBJ2-1, with TRBD2 matching 7 bases. CDR3 length: 15 amino acids. Unmatched junction bases numbered 7, after V lost 4 bases and J lost 4 bases. The germline CDR1 and CDR2 sequences are LGHDT and YNNKEL (reference sequence). CDR3 nucleotides: TGTGCCAGCAGCCCAGCGGGGCCCACTTACAATGAGCAGTTCTTC. It yields the protein CASSPAGPTYNEQFF.

The genes are TRBV13 and TRBJ2-6, with a weak D call TRBD1 (5 bases). Germline CDR1 reads PRHDT; CDR2 reads FYEKMQ (reference sequence). This CDR3 spans 15 amino acids. V was clipped by 3 bases and J by 1 base, with 7 bases between them. The CDR3 sequence is CASSFRQSGANVLTF. As DNA, the CDR3 is TGTGCCAGCAGCTTCCGACAGTCTGGGGCCAACGTCCTGACTTTC.

The V call is TRBV10-1, the J call TRBJ2-1; 11 nucleotides agree with TRBD2. Germline CDR1 reads WNHNN; CDR2 reads SYGVQD (reference sequence). The ends lost 4 bases at V and 14 bases at J; junction bases unmatched: 13. CDR3 length: 15 amino acids. The CDR3 nucleotides are TGCGCCAGCAGTGCGACGACTAGCGGGGCCCGAGAGGAGTTCTTC. As protein: CASSATTSGAREEFF.

The CDR3 is CASSLVQGTIDYTF. The CDR3 DNA sequence: TGTGCCAGCAGCTTAGTTCAGGGCACGATTGACTACACCTTC. This rearrangement joins TRBV7-9 to TRBJ1-2; a weak D match, TRBD1 (5 bases). The V gene's germline CDR1 is SEHNR and CDR2 FQNEAQ (reference sequence). The V and J ends lost 1 base and 10 bases respectively, with 16 bases between them. CDR3 length: 14 residues.

This clone was recorded only once. The junction does not match germline at one end; this may be a read error. This CDR3 reads CAAIPRVFF. The CDR3 DNA follows: TGTGCCGCTATTCCCAGGGTTTTCTTC. The rearrangement uses TRBV5-3 and TRBJ1-2; D might be TRBD1 (5 bases). TRBV5-3 is labeled an ORF, and its function is uncertain. This CDR3 contains 9 residues.

In regard to this clone: Other nucleotide sequences in the sample specify the same CDR3. CDR3 sequence reads: CASSPVTGELFF. CDR3 in DNA: TGTGCCAGCAGCCCCGTGACCGGGGAGCTGTTTTTT. The chain combines TRBV7-3 with TRBJ2-2, with D hard to call. Trimming cost V 5 bases and J 5 bases, with 6 bases left between them. CDR3 length: 12 residues. Germline V gene data show CDR1 as SGHTA and CDR2 as FQGTGA. Combining the CDR3 with reference TRBV7-3 and TRBJ2-2 gives the whole variable domain GAGVSQTPSNKVTEKGKYVELRCDPISGHTALYWYRQSLGQGPEFLIYFQGTGAADDSGLPNDRFFAVRPEGSVSTLKIQRTERGDSAVYLCASSPVTGELFFGEGSRLTVL.

This clone was seen a few times. The chain couples TRBV13 to TRBJ2-7; the match to TRBD1 covers 10 bases. Germline-derived CDR1 and CDR2 are PRHDT and FYEKMQ (reference sequence). This CDR3 contains 16 residues. The V gene end was trimmed by 5 bases and the J gene end by 2 bases; junction bases not matched to a gene: 9. The CDR3 coding sequence is TGTGCCAGCAGCCCTTCAACCGGGACAGGGGCCTACGAGCAGTACTTC. Protein product: CASSPSTGTGAYEQYF.

The chain links TRBV4-1 to TRBJ2-1; TRBD2 matches at 10 bases. In germline, CDR1 is MGHRA, CDR2 YSYEKL. The CDR3 totals 17 residues. V shed 0 bases and J 5 bases; nucleotides not matched to a gene: 7. CDR3 bases: TGCGCCAGCAGCCAAGATTCACTAGCGGGGTATAACAATGAGCAGTTCTTC. Encoded protein: CASSQDSLAGYNNEQFF.

V is TRBV2 and J is TRBJ1-2, with TRBD1 as a possible D gene (6 bases). The V end was cut by 8 bases, the J end by 6 bases, with 13 bases between. The germline CDR1 and CDR2 sequences are SNHLY and FYNNEI. CDR3 length equals 12 residues. The CDR3 region has the DNA TGTGCCAGCCTTGGGGGCGTCGATGGCTACACCTTC. It translates to CASLGGVDGYTF.

The genes are TRBV21-1 and TRBJ2-5; the D call in the table, TRBD2, was not verified against the DNA. TRBV21-1 is a pseudogene locus. The CDR3 has 15 amino acids. The CDR3 DNA reads as TGTGCCAGCCCCGAAAGGCTAGCTGATCGGGAGACCCAGTACTTC. Its protein is CASPERLADRETQYF.

The J gene is TRBJ2-7, the V gene TRBV5-5; TRBD1 might be the D (6 bases). The germline CDR1 and CDR2 sequences are SGHKS and YYEKEE (reference sequence). V shed 6 bases and J shed 4 bases, with 17 bases lying between them. The CDR3 extends over 14 amino acids. CDR3: CASTTTPGVYEQYV. DNA for the CDR3: TGTGCCAGCACCACTACCCCAGGGGTTTACGAGCAGTACGTC.

J is TRBJ2-7 and V is TRBV6-5, with a possible D match to TRBD1 (5 bases). The CDR3 length is 13 residues. The V gene's germline CDR1 is MNHEY and CDR2 SVGAGI. V shed 11 bases and J shed 2 bases, with 16 bases lying between them. CDR3 residues: CAPRAGFPYEQYV. CDR3 DNA: TGTGCCCCTAGGGCAGGGTTCCCCTACGAGCAGTACGTC.

This chain connects TRBV7-2 to TRBJ2-3; no definite D call. The CDR3 has 15 residues. CDR1 and CDR2 from the germline V gene are SGHTA and FQGNSA. The ends were cut back, 5 bases at V and 3 bases at J, with 15 bases in the middle. This CDR3 reads CASSPSLLETDTQYF. The CDR3 nucleotides are TGTGCCAGCAGCCCCTCGCTTCTGGAGACAGATACGCAGTATTTT.

This chain connects TRBV6-4 to TRBJ2-3; 9 nucleotides match TRBD2. V shed 3 bases, J shed 4 bases, and the junction held 5 bases outside the gene matches. Germline CDR1 MRHNA, CDR2 SNTAGT. The CDR3 covers 15 residues. CDR3 sequence: CASSEGSGGPDTQYF. The DNA for the CDR3 is TGTGCCAGCAGTGAAGGAAGCGGGGGGCCAGATACGCAGTATTTT.

The V and J genes are TRBV5-1 and TRBJ2-7, with 10 positions matching TRBD2. V was pared by 0 bases and J by 5 bases, with 5 bases of the junction left unmatched. This CDR3 comprises 15 residues. Germline CDR1 and CDR2: SGHRS and YFSETQ. CDR3 DNA: TGCGCCAGCAGCTTGGATCCTAGCGGGGGAAACGAGCAGTACGTC. Translated, it gives CASSLDPSGGNEQYV.

The gene calls are TRBV7-3 and TRBJ1-6, with 9 positions matching TRBD1. Germline CDR1 and CDR2: SGHTA and FQGTGA. Trimming removed 6 bases from V and 6 bases from J; junction bases left unmatched: 3. The CDR3 runs 14 residues. CDR3 loop: CASRQQGANSPLHF. The CDR3 DNA reads TGTGCCAGCAGACAACAGGGGGCTAATTCACCCCTCCACTTT.

The CDR3 sequence: CASMTEVYGYTF. Written as DNA, the CDR3 is TGTGCCAGCATGACAGAGGTCTATGGCTACACCTTC. The chain links TRBV12-3 or TRBV12-4 to TRBJ1-2; D possibly corresponds to TRBD1 (5 bases). With 7 bases removed from V and 4 bases from J, the gap between germline ends came to 10 bases. The CDR3 covers 12 residues.

The V gene is TRBV10-2, the J gene TRBJ2-3; TRBD2 aligns across 7 bases. The CDR3 consists of 16 residues. CDR1 is WSHSY, CDR2 SAAADI, per germline. J gave up 5 bases and V 3 bases, and 11 bases lay outside the gene matches. CDR3 sequence: CASSEERGTTGDTQYF. Written as DNA, the CDR3 is TGCGCCAGCAGTGAAGAGCGGGGAACGACGGGAGATACGCAGTATTTT.

The CDR3 region has the DNA TGTGCCAGCAGCCTGGACAGGGGGGCTGAAAAACTGTTTTTT. Translation gives CASSLDRGAEKLFF. The chain combines TRBV7-2 with TRBJ1-4; the match to TRBD1 covers 10 bases. Germline CDR1 is SGHTA and CDR2 is FQGNSA. V lost 5 bases and J lost 7; bases outside the gene matches: 4. CDR3 length: 14 residues.